Shown below are 10 T cell receptor beta chains from a single sample sequenced in a study of blood T cell repertoires in COVID-19. Sequenced by immunoSEQ multiplex PCR; TCRdb stores in-frame clones only, minus some. The sample contains thousands of clones, 85% to 90% of which appear only once. The sample was peripheral blood. Receptors were obtained from a man older than 75 with active COVID-19.

The chain carries TRBV30 and TRBJ1-4; D might be TRBD1 (5 bases). Germline CDR1 is GTSNPN and CDR2 is SVGIG (reference sequence). Trimming took 0 bases from V and 7 from J, leaving 15 bases between them. The CDR3 covers 15 residues. CDR3 sequence (DNA): TGTGCCTGGAGTGTACGTCGGCAGGGAGGTGAAAAACTGTTTTTT. It is translated as CAWSVRRQGGEKLFF.

The chain couples TRBV5-5 to TRBJ1-1; 7 positions agree with TRBD1. V lost 0 bases, J lost 6 bases, and 8 bases stayed unmatched. CDR1 is SGHKS, CDR2 YYEKEE, per germline (reference sequence). The CDR3 contains 15 residues. The CDR3 coding sequence is TGTGCCAGCAGCTTGGCCACGACAGGGAAGGCTGAAGCTTTCTTT. Amino acid sequence: CASSLATTGKAEAFF.

The chain joins TRBV27 to TRBJ2-5; 9 positions agree with TRBD2. V was pared by 4 bases and J by 3 bases, with 0 bases of the junction left unmatched. CDR1 is MNHEY and CDR2 is SMNVEV in the germline V gene (reference sequence). The CDR3 covers 13 residues. This CDR3 reads CASSWTSEETQYF. CDR3 DNA: TGTGCCAGCAGTTGGACTAGCGAAGAGACCCAGTACTTC.

The chain links TRBV4-1 to TRBJ1-2; TRBD1 might be the D (6 bases). V was cut by 2 bases and J by 2 bases, with 15 bases left in between. Germline V gene sequence: CDR1 MGHRA, CDR2 YSYEKL. The CDR3 runs 16 residues. In DNA, the CDR3 is TGCGCCAGCAGCCAACAACCGGGACAAACGAACTATGGCTACACCTTC. This encodes CASSQQPGQTNYGYTF.

The chain recombines TRBV12-3 or TRBV12-4 with TRBJ2-7, with D maybe TRBD1 (6 bases). The CDR3 is made up of 12 amino acids. V was trimmed by 6 bases and J by 7 bases, leaving 13 bases between them. In nucleotides, the CDR3 is TGTGCCAGCAGCCCGGGACAAAATGAGCAGTACTTC. It translates to CASSPGQNEQYF.

This clone was counted once. The gene calls are TRBV27 and TRBJ2-1; TRBD2 aligns across 13 bases. V shed 3 bases and J 0 bases; nucleotides not matched to a gene: 14. Germline V gives CDR1 MNHEY, CDR2 SMNVEV (reference sequence). The CDR3 totals 21 residues. The CDR3 nucleotides read TGTGCCAGCAGTTTGAGACGGACTAGCGGGAGAATCAGAGACTCCTACAATGAGCAGTTCTTC. Translating gives CASSLRRTSGRIRDSYNEQFF.

The rearrangement joins TRBV19 to TRBJ2-2; 12 nucleotides agree with TRBD2. Germline CDR1 and CDR2: LNHDA and SQIVND (reference sequence). The CDR3 runs to 15 residues. V lost 7 bases, J lost 7 bases, and 7 bases stayed unmatched. Here the CDR3 reads CASTPGLAGIGELFF. CDR3 nucleotide sequence: TGTGCCAGTACTCCGGGACTAGCGGGTATCGGGGAGCTGTTTTTT. The full variable domain, with the rest looked up from reference TRBV19 and TRBJ2-2, is DGGITQSPKYLFRKEGQNVTLSCEQNLNHDAMYWYRQDPGQGLRLIYYSQIVNDFQKGDIAEGYSVSREKKESFPLTVTSAQKNPTAFYLCASTPGLAGIGELFFGEGSRLTVL.

This clone was counted once. The J gene is TRBJ2-5, the V gene TRBV5-6; TRBD1 agrees at 10 bases. Per the germline V gene, CDR1 is SGHDT and CDR2 is YYEEEE. Trimming at V came to 3 bases and at J to 2 bases, leaving 1 base not matched to a gene. The CDR3 consists of 14 residues. For the CDR3, the DNA is TGTGCCAGCAGCTGGGGACAGGGGCAAGAGACCCAGTACTTC. It yields the protein CASSWGQGQETQYF.

J is TRBJ2-7 and V is TRBV18; 9 bases map to TRBD1. The CDR3 runs to 13 residues. Germline V CDR1 and CDR2: KGHSH, LQKENI. The J segment lost 7 bases and the V segment lost 5 bases, leaving 6 bases of the junction unmatched. CDR3 coding DNA: TGTGCCAGCTCAACCCGGGACAGGGAGGAGCAGTACTTC. It translates to CASSTRDREEQYF.

CDR3: CSVDAGNLGYGYTF. Here the CDR3 DNA reads TGCAGCGTTGACGCGGGGAACTTAGGGTATGGCTACACCTTC. V gene TRBV29-1 combines with J gene TRBJ1-2; D remains unclear. Per germline, CDR1 SQVTM and CDR2 ANQGSEA. The CDR3 is 14 residues long. V lost 3 bases, J lost 5 bases, and 16 bases lay in between.